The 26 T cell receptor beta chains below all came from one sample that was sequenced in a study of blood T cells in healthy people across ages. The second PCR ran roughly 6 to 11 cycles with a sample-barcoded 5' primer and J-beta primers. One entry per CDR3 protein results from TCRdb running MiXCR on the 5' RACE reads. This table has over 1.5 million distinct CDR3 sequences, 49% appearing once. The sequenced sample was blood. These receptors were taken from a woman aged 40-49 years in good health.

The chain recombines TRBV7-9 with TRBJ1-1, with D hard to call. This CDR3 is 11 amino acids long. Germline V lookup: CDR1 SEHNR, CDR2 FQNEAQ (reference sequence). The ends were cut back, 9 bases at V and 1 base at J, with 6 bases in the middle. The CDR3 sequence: CASERNTEAFF. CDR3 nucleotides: TGTGCCAGTGAGCGGAACACTGAAGCTTTCTTT.

The CDR3 here is CASSSWAGANEKLFF. CDR3 bases: TGTGCCAGCAGCTCCTGGGCAGGAGCAAATGAAAAACTGTTTTTT. The rearrangement joins TRBV7-9 to TRBJ1-4, with no clear D. Germline CDR1 and CDR2: SEHNR and FQNEAQ (reference sequence). CDR3 length: 15 residues. Trimming took 4 bases from V and 5 from J, leaving 14 bases between them.

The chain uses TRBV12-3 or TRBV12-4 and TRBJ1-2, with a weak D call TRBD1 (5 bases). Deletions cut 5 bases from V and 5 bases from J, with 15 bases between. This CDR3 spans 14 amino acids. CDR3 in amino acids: CASSPYDRQYGYTF. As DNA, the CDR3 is TGTGCCAGCAGTCCCTACGACAGACAGTATGGCTACACCTTC.

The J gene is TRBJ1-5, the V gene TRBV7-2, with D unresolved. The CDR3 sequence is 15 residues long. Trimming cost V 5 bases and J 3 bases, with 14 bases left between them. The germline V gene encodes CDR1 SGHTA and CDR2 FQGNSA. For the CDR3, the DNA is TGTGCCAGCAGCGATCGACTGGGTAACAATCAGCCCCAGCATTTT. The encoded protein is CASSDRLGNNQPQHF. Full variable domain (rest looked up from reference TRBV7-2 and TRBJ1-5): GAGVSQSPSNKVTEKGKDVELRCDPISGHTALYWYRQSLGQGLEFLIYFQGNSAPDKSGLPSDRFSAERTGGSVSTLTIQRTQQEDSAVYLCASSDRLGNNQPQHFGDGTRLSIL.

CDR3: CASSRAGSGNIQYF. In DNA, the CDR3 is TGTGCCAGCAGCCGTGCGGGGTCCGGGAACATTCAGTACTTC. V usage is TRBV7-9 and J usage is TRBJ2-4; D possibly corresponds to TRBD2 (6 bases). The CDR3 contains 14 residues. The ends were cut back, 5 bases at V and 7 bases at J, with 15 bases in the middle. Germline CDR1 and CDR2: SEHNR and FQNEAQ (reference sequence).

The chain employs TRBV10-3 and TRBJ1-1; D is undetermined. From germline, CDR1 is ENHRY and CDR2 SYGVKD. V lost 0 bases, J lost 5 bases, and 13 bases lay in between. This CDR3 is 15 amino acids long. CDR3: CAISESTGSLTEAFF. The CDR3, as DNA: TGTGCCATCAGTGAGTCGACGGGAAGTTTGACTGAAGCTTTCTTT.

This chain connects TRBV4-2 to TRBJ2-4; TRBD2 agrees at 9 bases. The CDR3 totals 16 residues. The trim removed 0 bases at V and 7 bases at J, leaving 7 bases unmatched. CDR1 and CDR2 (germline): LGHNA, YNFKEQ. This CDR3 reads CASSQDRGGGVNIQYF. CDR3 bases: TGTGCCAGCAGCCAAGATCGGGGCGGGGGGGTCAACATTCAGTACTTC.

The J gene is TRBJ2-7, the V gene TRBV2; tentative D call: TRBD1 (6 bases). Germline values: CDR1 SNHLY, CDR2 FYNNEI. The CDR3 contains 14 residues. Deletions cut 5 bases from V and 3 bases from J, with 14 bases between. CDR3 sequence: CASSSQGMGYEQYF. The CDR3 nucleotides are TGTGCCAGCAGTTCACAGGGAATGGGCTACGAGCAGTACTTC.

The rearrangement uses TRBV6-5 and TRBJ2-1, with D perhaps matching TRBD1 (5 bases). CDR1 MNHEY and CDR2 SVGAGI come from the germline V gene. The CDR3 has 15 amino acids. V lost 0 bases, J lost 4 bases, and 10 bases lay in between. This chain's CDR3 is CASSYSFQGYNEQFF. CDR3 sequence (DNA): TGTGCCAGCAGTTACTCTTTCCAGGGTTACAATGAGCAGTTCTTC.

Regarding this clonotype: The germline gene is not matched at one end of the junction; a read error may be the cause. The CDR3 DNA reads TGTGCCGCCAGCAGGCATACGGGGGACACGGGGCAAGGGACCCAGTACTTC. It is translated as CAASRHTGDTGQGTQYF. J is TRBJ2-5 and V is TRBV15; perhaps D is TRBD1 or TRBD2 (6 bases each). This CDR3 is built from 17 residues. Germline V gene lookup returns CDR1 LNHNV and CDR2 YYDKDF (reference sequence).

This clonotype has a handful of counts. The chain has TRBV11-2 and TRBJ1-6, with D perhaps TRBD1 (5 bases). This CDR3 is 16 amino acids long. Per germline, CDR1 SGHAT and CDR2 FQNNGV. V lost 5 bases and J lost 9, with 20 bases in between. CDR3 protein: CASSTGALGYSSPLHF. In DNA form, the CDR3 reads TGTGCCAGCAGCACCGGGGCTTTAGGGTACAGTTCACCCCTCCACTTT.

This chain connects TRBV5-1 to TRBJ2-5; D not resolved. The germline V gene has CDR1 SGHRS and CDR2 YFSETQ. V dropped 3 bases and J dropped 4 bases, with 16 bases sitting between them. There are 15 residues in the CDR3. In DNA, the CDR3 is TGCGCCAGCAGCTCAGACCCCCGAGGATCAGAGACCCAGTACTTC. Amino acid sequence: CASSSDPRGSETQYF.

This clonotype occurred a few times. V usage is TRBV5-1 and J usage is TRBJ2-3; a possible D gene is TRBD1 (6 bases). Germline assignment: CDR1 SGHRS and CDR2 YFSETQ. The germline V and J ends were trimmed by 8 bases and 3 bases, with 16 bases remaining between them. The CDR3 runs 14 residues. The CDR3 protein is CASAQYRATDTQYF. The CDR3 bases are TGCGCCAGTGCCCAATACAGGGCGACAGATACGCAGTATTTT.

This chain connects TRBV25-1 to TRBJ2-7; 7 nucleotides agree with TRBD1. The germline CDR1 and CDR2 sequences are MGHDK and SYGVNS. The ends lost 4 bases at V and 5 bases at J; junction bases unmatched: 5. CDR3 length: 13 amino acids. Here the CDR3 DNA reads TGTGCCAGCAGTGGATTTAGGGGGCACGAGCAGTACTTC. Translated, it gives CASSGFRGHEQYF.

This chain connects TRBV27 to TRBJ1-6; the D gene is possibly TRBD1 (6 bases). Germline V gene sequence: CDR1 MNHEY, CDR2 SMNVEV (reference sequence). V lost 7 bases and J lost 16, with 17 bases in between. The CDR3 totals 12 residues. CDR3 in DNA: TGTGCCAGCAACACCGGGCAGGGGAGGCTCCACTTT. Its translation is CASNTGQGRLHF.

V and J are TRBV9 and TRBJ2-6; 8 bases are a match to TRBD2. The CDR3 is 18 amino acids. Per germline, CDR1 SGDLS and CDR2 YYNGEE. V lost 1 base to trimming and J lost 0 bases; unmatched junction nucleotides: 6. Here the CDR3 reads CASSVSGGASSGANVLTF. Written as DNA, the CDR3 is TGTGCCAGCAGCGTATCGGGGGGGGCCAGCTCTGGGGCCAACGTCCTGACTTTC. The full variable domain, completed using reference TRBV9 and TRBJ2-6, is DSGVTQTPKHLITATGQRVTLRCSPRSGDLSVYWYQQSLDQGLQFLIQYYNGEERAKGNILERFSAQQFPDLHSELNLSSLELGDSALYFCASSVSGGASSGANVLTFGAGSRLTVL.

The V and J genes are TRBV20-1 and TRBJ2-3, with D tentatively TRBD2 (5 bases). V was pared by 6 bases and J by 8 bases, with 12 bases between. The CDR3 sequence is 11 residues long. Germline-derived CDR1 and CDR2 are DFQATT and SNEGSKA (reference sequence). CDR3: CSAPVLATQYF. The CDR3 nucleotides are TGCAGTGCCCCCGTCCTAGCTACGCAGTATTTT.

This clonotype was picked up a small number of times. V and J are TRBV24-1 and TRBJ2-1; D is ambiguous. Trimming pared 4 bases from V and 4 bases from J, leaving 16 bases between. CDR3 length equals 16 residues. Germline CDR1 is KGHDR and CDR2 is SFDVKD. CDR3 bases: TGTGCCACCAGTGAAGGCCCCTACTCCCAATACAATGAGCAGTTCTTC. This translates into CATSEGPYSQYNEQFF.

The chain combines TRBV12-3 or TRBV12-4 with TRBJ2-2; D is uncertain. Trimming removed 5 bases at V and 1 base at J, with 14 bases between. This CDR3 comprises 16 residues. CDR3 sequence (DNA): TGTGCCAGCAGTCCCCACGGACGAGGGAACACCGGGGAGCTGTTTTTT. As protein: CASSPHGRGNTGELFF.

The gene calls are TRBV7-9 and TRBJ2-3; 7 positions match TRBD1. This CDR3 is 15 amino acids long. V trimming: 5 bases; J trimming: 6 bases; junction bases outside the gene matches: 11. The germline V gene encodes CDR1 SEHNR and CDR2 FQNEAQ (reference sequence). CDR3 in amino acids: CASSPRQGLVDTQYF. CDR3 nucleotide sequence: TGTGCCAGCAGCCCTCGACAGGGTTTAGTGGATACGCAGTATTTT.

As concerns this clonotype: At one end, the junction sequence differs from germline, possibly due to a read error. This CDR3 reads CASSRDRDNEQFF. The CDR3 nucleotides read TGTGCTAGCAGCCGGGACAGGGATAATGAGCAGTTCTTC. The chain has TRBV7-7 and TRBJ2-1; 9 nucleotides align to TRBD1. Germline CDR1 is SSHAT and CDR2 is FNYEAQ (reference sequence). This CDR3 has 13 amino acids.

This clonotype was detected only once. The CDR3, as DNA: TGTGCCAGCAGCCGACCCCTAGGGACAGATACGCAGTATTTT. Its protein product is CASSRPLGTDTQYF. The rearrangement joins TRBV4-2 to TRBJ2-3; D call uncertain. The germline V gene has CDR1 LGHNA and CDR2 YNFKEQ. V lost 4 bases, J lost 3 bases, and 11 bases lay in between. CDR3 length equals 14 residues.

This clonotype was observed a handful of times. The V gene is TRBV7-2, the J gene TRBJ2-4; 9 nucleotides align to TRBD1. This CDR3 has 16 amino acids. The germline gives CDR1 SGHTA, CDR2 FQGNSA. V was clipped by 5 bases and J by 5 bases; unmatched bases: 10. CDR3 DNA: TGTGCCAGCAGCCAGAACAGGGGGCGACGGGAAAACATTCAGTACTTC. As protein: CASSQNRGRRENIQYF. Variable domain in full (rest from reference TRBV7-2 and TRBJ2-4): GAGVSQSPSNKVTEKGKDVELRCDPISGHTALYWYRQSLGQGLEFLIYFQGNSAPDKSGLPSDRFSAERTGGSVSTLTIQRTQQEDSAVYLCASSQNRGRRENIQYFGAGTRLSVL.

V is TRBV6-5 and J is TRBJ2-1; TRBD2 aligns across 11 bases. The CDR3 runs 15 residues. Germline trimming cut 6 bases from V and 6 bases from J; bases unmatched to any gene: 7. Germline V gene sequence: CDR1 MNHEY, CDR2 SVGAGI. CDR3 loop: CASSLAGGSINEQFF. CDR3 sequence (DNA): TGTGCCAGCAGCCTAGCGGGGGGTTCGATCAATGAGCAGTTCTTC.

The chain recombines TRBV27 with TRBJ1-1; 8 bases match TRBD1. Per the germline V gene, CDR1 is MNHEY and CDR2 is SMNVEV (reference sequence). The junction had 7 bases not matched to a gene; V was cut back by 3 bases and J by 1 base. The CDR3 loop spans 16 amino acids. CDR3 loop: CASSFSSGTGNTEAFF. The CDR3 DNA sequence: TGTGCCAGCAGTTTCTCCTCCGGGACAGGGAACACTGAAGCTTTCTTT.

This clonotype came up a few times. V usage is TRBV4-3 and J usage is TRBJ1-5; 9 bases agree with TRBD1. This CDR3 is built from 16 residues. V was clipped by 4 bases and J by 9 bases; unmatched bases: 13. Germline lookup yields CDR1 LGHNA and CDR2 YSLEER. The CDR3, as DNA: TGCGCCAGCAGCCCTTACAGGGGACAGGGACCGGCGCCCCAGCATTTT. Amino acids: CASSPYRGQGPAPQHF.